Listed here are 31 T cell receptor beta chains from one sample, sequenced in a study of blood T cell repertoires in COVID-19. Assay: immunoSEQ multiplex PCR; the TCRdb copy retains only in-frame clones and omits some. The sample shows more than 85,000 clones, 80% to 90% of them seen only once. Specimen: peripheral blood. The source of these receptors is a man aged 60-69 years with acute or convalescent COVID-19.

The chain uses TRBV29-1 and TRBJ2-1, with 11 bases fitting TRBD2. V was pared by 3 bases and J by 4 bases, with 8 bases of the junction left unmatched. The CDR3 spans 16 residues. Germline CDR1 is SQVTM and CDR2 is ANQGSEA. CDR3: CSVESVGLAAYNEQFF. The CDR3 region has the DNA TGCAGCGTTGAGTCCGTGGGACTAGCGGCGTACAATGAGCAGTTCTTC.

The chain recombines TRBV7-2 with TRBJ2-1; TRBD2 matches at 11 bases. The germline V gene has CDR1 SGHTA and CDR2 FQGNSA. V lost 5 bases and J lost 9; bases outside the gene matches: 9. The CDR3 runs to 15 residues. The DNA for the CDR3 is TGTGCCAGCAGCCTATTAGCGGGGGGGCCAAGTGAGCAGTTCTTC. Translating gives CASSLLAGGPSEQFF.

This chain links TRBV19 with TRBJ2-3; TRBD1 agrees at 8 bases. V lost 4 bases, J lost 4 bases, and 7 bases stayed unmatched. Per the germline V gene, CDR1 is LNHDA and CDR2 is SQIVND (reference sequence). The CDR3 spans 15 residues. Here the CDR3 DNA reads TGTGCCAGTAGTACCCATCAGGACAGGGCAGATACGCAGTATTTT. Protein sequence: CASSTHQDRADTQYF.

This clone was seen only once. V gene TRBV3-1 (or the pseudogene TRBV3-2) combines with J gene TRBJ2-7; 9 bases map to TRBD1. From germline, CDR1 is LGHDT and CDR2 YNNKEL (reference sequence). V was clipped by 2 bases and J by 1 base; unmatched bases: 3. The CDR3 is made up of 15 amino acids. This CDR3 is CASSQPGQGSYEQYF. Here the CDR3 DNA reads TGTGCCAGCAGCCAACCGGGACAGGGATCCTACGAGCAGTACTTC.

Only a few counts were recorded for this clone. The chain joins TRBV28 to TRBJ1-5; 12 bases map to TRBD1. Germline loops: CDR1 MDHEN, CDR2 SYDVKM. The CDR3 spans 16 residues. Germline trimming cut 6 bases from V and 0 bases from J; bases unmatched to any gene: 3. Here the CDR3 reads CASRGTGGRSNQPQHF. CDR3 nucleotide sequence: TGTGCCAGCAGAGGGACAGGGGGCCGTAGCAATCAGCCCCAGCATTTT. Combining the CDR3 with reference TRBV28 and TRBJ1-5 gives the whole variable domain DVKVTQSSRYLVKRTGEKVFLECVQDMDHENMFWYRQDPGLGLRLIYFSYDVKMKEKGDIPEGYSVSREKKERFSLILESASTNQTSMYLCASRGTGGRSNQPQHFGDGTRLSIL.

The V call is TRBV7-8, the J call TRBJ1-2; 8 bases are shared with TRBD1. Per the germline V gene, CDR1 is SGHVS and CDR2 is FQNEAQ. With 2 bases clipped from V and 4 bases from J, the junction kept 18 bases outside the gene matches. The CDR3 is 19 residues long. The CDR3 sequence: CASSLSSQRGQAISYGYTF. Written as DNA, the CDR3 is TGTGCCAGCAGCTTATCCTCCCAGCGGGGACAGGCGATCTCCTATGGCTACACCTTC.

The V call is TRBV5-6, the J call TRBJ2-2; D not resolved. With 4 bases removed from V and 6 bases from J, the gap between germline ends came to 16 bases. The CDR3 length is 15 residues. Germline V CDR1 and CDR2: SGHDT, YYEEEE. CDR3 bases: TGTGCCAGCAGCCGCATATCTCAGTACGCCGGGGAGCTGTTTTTT. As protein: CASSRISQYAGELFF.

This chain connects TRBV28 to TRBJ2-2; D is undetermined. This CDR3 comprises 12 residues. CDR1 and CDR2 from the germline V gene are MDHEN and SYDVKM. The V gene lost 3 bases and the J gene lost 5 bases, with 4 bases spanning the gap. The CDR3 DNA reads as TGTGCCAGCAGTTTCATGACCGGGGAGCTGTTTTTT. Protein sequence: CASSFMTGELFF.

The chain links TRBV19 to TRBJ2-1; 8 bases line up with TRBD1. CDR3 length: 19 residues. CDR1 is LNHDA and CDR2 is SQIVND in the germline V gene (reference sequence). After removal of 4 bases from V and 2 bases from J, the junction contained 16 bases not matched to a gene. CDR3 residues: CASSTPGQAENPTYNEQFF. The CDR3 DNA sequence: TGTGCCAGTAGTACCCCGGGACAGGCAGAAAACCCGACCTACAATGAGCAGTTCTTC.

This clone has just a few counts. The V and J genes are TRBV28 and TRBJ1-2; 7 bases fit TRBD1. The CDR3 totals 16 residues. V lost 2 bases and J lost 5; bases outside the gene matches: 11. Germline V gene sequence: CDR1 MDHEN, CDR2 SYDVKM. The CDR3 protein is CASSLGYRGRSYGYTF. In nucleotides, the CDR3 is TGTGCCAGCAGTTTAGGTTATAGGGGGCGCTCATATGGCTACACCTTC.

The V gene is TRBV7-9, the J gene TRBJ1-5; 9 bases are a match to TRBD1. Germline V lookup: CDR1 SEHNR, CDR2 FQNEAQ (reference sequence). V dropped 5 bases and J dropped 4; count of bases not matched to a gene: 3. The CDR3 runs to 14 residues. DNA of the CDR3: TGTGCCAGCAGCCACAGGGGGCCGAATCAGCCCCAGCATTTT. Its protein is CASSHRGPNQPQHF.

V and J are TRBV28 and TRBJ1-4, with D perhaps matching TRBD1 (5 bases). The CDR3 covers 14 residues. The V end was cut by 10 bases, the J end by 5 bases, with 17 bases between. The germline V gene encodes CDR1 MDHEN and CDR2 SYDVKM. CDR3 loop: CATRWGGENEKLFF. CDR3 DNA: TGTGCCACCCGGTGGGGGGGGGAAAATGAAAAACTGTTTTTT.

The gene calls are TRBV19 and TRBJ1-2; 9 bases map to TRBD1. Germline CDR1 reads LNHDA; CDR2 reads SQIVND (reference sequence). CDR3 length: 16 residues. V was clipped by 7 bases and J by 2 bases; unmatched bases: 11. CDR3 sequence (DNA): TGTGCCAGTACCGACCAAGGGACAGGGACAAACTATGGCTACACCTTC. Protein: CASTDQGTGTNYGYTF.

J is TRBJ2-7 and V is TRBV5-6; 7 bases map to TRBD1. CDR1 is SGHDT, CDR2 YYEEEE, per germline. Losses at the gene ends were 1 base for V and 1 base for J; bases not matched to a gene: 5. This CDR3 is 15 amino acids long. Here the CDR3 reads CASSLSQGISYEQYF. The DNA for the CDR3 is TGTGCCAGCAGCTTGTCACAGGGGATATCCTACGAGCAGTACTTC.

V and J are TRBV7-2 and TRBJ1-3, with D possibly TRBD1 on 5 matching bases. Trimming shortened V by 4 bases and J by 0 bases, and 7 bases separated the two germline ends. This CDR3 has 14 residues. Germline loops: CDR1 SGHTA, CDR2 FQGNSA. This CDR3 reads CASSYRFSGNTIYF. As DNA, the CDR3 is TGTGCCAGCAGCTACAGGTTCTCTGGAAACACCATATATTTT.

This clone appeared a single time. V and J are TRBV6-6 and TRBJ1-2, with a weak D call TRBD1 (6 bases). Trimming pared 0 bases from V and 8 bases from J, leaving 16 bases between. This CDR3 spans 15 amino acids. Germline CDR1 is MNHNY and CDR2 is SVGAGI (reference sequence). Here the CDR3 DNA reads TGTGCCAGCAGTTACTCAGGACAGCTTTTGAGCGGCTACACCTTC. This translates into CASSYSGQLLSGYTF.

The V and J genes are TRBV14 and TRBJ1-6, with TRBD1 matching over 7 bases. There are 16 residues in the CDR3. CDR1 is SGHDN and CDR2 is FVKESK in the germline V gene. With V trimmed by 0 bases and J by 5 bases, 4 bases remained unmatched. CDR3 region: CASSQDLGQHNSPLHF. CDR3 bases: TGTGCCAGCAGCCAAGATTTGGGACAGCATAATTCACCCCTCCACTTT.

This chain's CDR3 is CASSTGTASWQPQHF. The CDR3 nucleotides are TGTGCCAGCAGCACCGGGACAGCCTCTTGGCAGCCCCAGCATTTT. The chain employs TRBV6-2 or TRBV6-3 and TRBJ1-5, with 7 bases lining up with TRBD1. The CDR3 runs to 15 residues. CDR1 and CDR2 from the germline V gene are MNHEY and SVGEGT. V was pared by 6 bases and J by 7 bases, with 12 bases of the junction left unmatched.

CDR3 coding DNA: TGTGCCAGCACCAAGGGGAAAAGCAACGAGCAGTACTTC. The encoded protein is CASTKGKSNEQYF. The J gene is TRBJ2-7, the V gene TRBV12-3 or TRBV12-4; a possible D gene is TRBD1 (5 bases). The CDR3 extends over 13 amino acids. V was shortened by 7 bases and J by 5 bases, with 15 bases between the two germline ends.

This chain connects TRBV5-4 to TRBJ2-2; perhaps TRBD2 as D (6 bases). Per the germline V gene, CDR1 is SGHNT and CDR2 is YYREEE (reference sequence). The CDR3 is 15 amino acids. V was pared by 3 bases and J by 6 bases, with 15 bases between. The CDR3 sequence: CASSSGTQYPGELFF. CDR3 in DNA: TGTGCCAGCAGCTCCGGGACTCAGTACCCCGGGGAGCTGTTTTTT. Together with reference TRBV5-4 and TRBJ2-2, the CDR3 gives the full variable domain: ETGVTQSPTHLIKTRGQQVTLRCSSQSGHNTVSWYQQALGQGPQFIFQYYREEENGRGNFPPRFSGLQFPNYSSELNVNALELDDSALYLCASSSGTQYPGELFFGEGSRLTVL.

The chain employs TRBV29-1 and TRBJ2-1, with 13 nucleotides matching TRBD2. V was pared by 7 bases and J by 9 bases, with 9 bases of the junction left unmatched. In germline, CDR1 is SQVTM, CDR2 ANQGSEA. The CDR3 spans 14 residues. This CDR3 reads CSATTSGGASEQFF. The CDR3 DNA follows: TGCAGCGCTACCACTAGCGGGGGGGCAAGTGAGCAGTTCTTC.

The CDR3 DNA follows: TGTGCCAGAAGCCACCTTTACTCCGGGACTAGCGGGGGAAGTTACAATGAGCAGTTCTTC. It codes for CARSHLYSGTSGGSYNEQFF. The chain is built from TRBV5-3 and TRBJ2-1; 14 nucleotides line up with TRBD2. TRBV5-3 is placed among ORFs of uncertain function. CDR3 size: 20 residues. Trimming at V came to 4 bases and at J to 4 bases, leaving 16 bases not matched to a gene.

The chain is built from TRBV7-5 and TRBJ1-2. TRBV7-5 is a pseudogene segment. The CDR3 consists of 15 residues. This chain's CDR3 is CARSLGEGHNYGYTF. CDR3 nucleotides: TGTGCCAGAAGCTTAGGGGAGGGACATAACTATGGCTACACCTTC.

The CDR3 sequence is CASIPGQGISGNTIYF. In DNA, the CDR3 is TGTGCCAGCATTCCGGGACAGGGAATCTCTGGAAACACCATATATTTT. The V gene is TRBV7-2, the J gene TRBJ1-3, with 9 bases matching TRBD1. Germline CDR1 reads SGHTA; CDR2 reads FQGNSA. CDR3 length: 16 residues. V lost 7 bases to trimming and J lost 0 bases; unmatched junction nucleotides: 7.

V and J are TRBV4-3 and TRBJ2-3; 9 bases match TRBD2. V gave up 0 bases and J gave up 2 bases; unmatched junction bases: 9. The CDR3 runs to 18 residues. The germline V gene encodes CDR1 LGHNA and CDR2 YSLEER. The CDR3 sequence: CASSQELAGWGSTDTQYF. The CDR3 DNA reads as TGCGCCAGCAGCCAAGAGCTAGCGGGGTGGGGGTCCACAGATACGCAGTATTTT.

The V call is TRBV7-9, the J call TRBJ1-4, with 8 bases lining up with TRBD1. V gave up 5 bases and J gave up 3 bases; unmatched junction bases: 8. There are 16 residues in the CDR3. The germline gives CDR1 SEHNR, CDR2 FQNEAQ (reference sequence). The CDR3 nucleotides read TGTGCCAGCAGCCCTAGCACGACAGGGGCTAATGAAAAACTGTTTTTT. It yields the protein CASSPSTTGANEKLFF.

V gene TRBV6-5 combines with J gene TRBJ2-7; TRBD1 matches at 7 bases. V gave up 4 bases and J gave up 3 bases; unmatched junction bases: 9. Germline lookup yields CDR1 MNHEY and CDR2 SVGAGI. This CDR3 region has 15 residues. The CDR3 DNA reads TGTGCCAGCAGTTCGGACAAAAGGGGGCACTACGAGCAGTACGTC. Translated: CASSSDKRGHYEQYV.

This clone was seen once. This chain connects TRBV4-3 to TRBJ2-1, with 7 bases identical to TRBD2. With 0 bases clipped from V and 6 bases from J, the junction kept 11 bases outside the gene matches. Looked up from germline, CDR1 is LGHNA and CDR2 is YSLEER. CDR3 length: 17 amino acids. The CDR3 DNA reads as TGCGCCAGCAGCCAAGAACCCCCGAGGGGCGGGGGCAATGAGCAGTTCTTC. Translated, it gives CASSQEPPRGGGNEQFF.

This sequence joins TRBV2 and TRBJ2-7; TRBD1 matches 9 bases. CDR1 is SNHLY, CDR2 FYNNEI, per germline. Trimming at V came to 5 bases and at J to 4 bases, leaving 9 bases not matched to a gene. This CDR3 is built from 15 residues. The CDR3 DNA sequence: TGTGCCAGCAGTTATAAACAGGGGGCCAAGTACGAGCAGTACTTC. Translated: CASSYKQGAKYEQYF.

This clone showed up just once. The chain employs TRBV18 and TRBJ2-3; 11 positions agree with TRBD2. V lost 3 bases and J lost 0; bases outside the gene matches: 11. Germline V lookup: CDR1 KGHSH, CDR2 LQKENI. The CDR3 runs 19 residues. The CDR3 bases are TGTGCCAGCTCACCGCTGACTCTAGCGGGGGGTTCTAGCACAGATACGCAGTATTTT. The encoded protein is CASSPLTLAGGSSTDTQYF. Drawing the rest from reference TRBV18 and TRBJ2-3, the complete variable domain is NAGVMQNPRHLVRRRGQEARLRCSPMKGHSHVYWYRQLPEEGLKFMVYLQKENIIDESGMPKERFSAEFPKEGPSILRIQQVVRGDSAAYFCASSPLTLAGGSSTDTQYFGPGTRLTVL.

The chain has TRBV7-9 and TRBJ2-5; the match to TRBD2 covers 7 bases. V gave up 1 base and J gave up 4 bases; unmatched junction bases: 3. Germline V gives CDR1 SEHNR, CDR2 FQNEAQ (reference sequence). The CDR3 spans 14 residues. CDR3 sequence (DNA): TGTGCCAGCAGCTTAGAGGCTAGCGGAGAGACCCAGTACTTC. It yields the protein CASSLEASGETQYF.